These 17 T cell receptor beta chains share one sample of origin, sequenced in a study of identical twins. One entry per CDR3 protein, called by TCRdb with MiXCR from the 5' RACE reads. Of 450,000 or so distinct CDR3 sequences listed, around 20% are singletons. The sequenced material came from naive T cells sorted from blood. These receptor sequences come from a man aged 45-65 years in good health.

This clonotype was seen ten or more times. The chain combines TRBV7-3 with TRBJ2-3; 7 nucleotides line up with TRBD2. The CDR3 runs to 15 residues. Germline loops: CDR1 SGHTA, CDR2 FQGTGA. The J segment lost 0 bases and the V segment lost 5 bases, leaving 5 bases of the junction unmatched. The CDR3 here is CASSVAGGSTDTQYF. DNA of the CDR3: TGTGCCAGCAGCGTAGCGGGCGGAAGCACAGATACGCAGTATTTT.

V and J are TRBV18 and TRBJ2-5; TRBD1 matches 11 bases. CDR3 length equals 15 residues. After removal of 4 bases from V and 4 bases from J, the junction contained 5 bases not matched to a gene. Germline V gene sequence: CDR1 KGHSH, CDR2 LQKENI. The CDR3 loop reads CASSRTGGRRETQYF. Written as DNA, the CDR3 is TGTGCCAGCTCACGGACAGGGGGCCGGCGAGAGACCCAGTACTTC.

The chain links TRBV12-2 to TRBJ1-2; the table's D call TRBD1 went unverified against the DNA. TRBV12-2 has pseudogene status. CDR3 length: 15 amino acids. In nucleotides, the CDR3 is TGTGCAAGTCGCTTAGCGGGACAGGGGGCCGGTGGCTACACCTTC. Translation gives CASRLAGQGAGGYTF.

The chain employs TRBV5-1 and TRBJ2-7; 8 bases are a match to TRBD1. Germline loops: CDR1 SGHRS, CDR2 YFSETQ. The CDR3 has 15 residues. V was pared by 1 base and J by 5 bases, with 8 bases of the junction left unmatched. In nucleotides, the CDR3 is TGCGCCAGCAGCTTGAGGGCAGGGGGCATCGACGAGCAGTACTTC. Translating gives CASSLRAGGIDEQYF. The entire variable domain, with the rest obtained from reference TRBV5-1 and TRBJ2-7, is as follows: KAGVTQTPRYLIKTRGQQVTLSCSPISGHRSVSWYQQTPGQGLQFLFEYFSETQRNKGNFPGRFSGRQFSNSRSEMNVSTLELGDSALYLCASSLRAGGIDEQYFGPGTRLTVT.

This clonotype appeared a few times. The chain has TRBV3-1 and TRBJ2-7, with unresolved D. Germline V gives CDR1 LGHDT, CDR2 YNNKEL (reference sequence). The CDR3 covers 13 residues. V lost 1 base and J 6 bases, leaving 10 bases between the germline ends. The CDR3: CASSQGGRSEQYF. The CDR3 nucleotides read TGTGCCAGCAGCCAAGGGGGTCGAAGCGAGCAGTACTTC.

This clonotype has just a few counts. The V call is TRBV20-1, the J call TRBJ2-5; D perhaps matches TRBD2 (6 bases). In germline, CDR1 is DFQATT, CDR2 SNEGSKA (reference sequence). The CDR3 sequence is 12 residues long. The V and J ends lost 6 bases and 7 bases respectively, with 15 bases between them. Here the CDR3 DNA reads TGCAGTGCAGGGGACTCCTCCCTGACCCAGTACTTC. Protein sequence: CSAGDSSLTQYF.

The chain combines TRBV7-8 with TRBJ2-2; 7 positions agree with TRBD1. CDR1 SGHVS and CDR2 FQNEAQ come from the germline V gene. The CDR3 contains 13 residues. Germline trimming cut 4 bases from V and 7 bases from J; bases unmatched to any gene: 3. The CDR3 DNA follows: TGTGCCAGCAGCTACAGGGGAAACGGGGAGCTGTTTTTT. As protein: CASSYRGNGELFF.

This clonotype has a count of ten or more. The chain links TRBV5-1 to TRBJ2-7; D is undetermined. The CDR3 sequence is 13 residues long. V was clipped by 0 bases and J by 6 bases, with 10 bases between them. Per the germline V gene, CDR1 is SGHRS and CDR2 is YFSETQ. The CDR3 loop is CASSLAVAGEQYF. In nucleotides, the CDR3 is TGCGCCAGCAGCTTGGCGGTGGCTGGCGAGCAGTACTTC.

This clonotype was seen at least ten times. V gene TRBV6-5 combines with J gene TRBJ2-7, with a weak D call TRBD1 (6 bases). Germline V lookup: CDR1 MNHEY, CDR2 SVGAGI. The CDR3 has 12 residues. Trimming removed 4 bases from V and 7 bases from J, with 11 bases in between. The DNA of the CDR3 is TGTGCCAGCAGTTCCCTAGGGGGTGAGCAGTACTTC. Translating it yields CASSSLGGEQYF.

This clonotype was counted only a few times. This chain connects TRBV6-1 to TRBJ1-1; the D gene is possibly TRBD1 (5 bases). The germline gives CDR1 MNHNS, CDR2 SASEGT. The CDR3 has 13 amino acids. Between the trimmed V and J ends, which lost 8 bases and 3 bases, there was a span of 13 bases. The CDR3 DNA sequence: TGTGCCAGCGCCCCGGGGCGTTACACTGAAGCTTTCTTT. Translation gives CASAPGRYTEAFF.

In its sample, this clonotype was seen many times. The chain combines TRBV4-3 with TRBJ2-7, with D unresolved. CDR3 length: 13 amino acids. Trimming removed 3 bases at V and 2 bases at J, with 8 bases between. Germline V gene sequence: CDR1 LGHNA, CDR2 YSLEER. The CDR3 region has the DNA TGCGCCAGCAGCCAGAGTTTGGCCTACGAGCAGTACTTC. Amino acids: CASSQSLAYEQYF.

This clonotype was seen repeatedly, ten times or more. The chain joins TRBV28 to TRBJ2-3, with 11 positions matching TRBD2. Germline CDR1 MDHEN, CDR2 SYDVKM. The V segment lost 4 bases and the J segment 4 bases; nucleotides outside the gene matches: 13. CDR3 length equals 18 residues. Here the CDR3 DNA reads TGTGCCAGCAGTTCCTACCCCCGGCTAGCGGGAGGACCAGATACGCAGTATTTT. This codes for CASSSYPRLAGGPDTQYF.

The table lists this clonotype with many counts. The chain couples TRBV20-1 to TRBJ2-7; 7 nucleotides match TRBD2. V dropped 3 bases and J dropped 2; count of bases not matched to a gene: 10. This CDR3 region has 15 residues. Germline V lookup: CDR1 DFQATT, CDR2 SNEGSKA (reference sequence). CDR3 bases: TGCAGTGCTAGTCGTACCGGGACTATTACCTACGAGCAGTACTTC. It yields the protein CSASRTGTITYEQYF.

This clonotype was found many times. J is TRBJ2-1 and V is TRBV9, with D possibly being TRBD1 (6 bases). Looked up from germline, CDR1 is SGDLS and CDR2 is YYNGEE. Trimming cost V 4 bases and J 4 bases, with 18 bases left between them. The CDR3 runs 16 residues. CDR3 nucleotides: TGTGCCAGCAGCCTAGGCCCAGGGGTAGAATACAATGAGCAGTTCTTC. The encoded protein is CASSLGPGVEYNEQFF.

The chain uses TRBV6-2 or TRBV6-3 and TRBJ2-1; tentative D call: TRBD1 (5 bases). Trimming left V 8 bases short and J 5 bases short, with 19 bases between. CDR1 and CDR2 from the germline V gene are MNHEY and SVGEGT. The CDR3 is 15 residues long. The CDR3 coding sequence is TGTGCCAGCCGCCAGTACGGATCCAGGGACAATGAGCAGTTCTTC. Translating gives CASRQYGSRDNEQFF.

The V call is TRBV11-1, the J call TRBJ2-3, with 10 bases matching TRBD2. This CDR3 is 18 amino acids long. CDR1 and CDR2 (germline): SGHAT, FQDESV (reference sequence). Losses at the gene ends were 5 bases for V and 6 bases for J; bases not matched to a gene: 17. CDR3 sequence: CASSPPGLAGAPEDTQYF. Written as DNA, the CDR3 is TGTGCCAGCAGCCCCCCCGGGCTAGCGGGGGCCCCGGAGGATACGCAGTATTTT.

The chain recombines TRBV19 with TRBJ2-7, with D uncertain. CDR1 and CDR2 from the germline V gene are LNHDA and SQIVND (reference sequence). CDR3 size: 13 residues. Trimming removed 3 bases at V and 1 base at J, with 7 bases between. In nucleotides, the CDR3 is TGTGCCAGTAGTATTGTCCCGTCCTACGAGCAGTACTTC. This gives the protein CASSIVPSYEQYF.